The rows below give T cell receptor beta chains drawn from one sample of a study of Ad26.COV2.S vaccination and SARS-CoV-2 variants. The protocol was immunoSEQ multiplex PCR, while the TCRdb copy is restricted to in-frame clones and leaves out a portion. Among roughly 140,000 clones listed, roughly 90% were seen once. The starting material was peripheral blood, obtained after recovery from COVID-19. All receptors come from a human donor who had recovered from COVID-19. Both conserved end residues are part of each CDR3. Each record gives: V gene, CDR3 length, J gene, clone size, D gene, CDR3 protein, CDR3 DNA. D genes are given only for firm matches. Clone size is stated in some rows and not others, as once, few, many or a class when expanded.

TRBV6-5	13	TRBJ1-2	.	.	CASSLQANYGYTF	TGTGCCAGCAGCCTACAGGCGAACTATGGCTACACCTTC
TRBV27	14	TRBJ1-3	.	.	CASSSGGGGNTIYF	TGTGCCAGCAGCTCCGGCGGGGGTGGAAACACCATATATTTT
TRBV30	13	TRBJ2-7	once	.	CAWSQLRGSEQYF	TGTGCCTGGAGCCAACTCAGAGGCTCCGAGCAGTACTTC
TRBV3-1/TRBV3-2	14	TRBJ2-1	.	.	CASSRREVYNEQFF	TGTGCCAGCAGCCGGAGAGAAGTTTACAATGAGCAGTTCTTC
TRBV4-3	18	TRBJ2-5	.	TRBD1	CASSYTRTGADTEETQYF	TGCGCCAGCAGCTACACCAGAACAGGGGCCGACACCGAAGAGACCCAGTACTTC
TRBV7-9	12	TRBJ1-5	.	.	CASSPPGQPQHF	TGTGCCAGCAGCCCACCTGGTCAGCCCCAGCATTTT
TRBV5-1	17	TRBJ1-2	.	TRBD1	CASSTGTGSLPNYGYTF	TGCGCCAGCAGCACTGGGACAGGATCCCTCCCGAACTATGGCTACACCTTC
TRBV12-5	14	TRBJ2-7	.	TRBD1	CASGFWDSTYEQYF	TGTGCTAGTGGTTTTTGGGACAGTACCTACGAGCAGTACTTC
TRBV30	13	TRBJ1-2	.	.	CAWSPGPREGYTF	TGTGCCTGGAGTCCCGGGCCCAGGGAAGGCTACACCTTC
TRBV28	13	TRBJ1-4	.	.	CASSLQLNEKLFF	TGTGCCAGCAGTTTACAGCTTAATGAAAAACTGTTTTTT
TRBV4-3	17	TRBJ2-1	once	.	CASSPRLQGNSYNEQFF	TGCGCCAGCAGCCCAAGACTACAGGGTAACTCCTACAATGAGCAGTTCTTC
TRBV6-5	11	TRBJ1-1	few	.	CASITYQGAFF	TGTGCCAGCATAACGTACCAGGGAGCTTTCTTT
TRBV5-1	14	TRBJ1-4	.	.	CASSLGGANEKLFF	TGCGCCAGCAGCTTGGGGGGAGCTAATGAAAAACTGTTTTTT
TRBV28	15	TRBJ2-5	.	TRBD2	CASSPNPGTKETQYF	TGTGCCAGCAGTCCCAATCCGGGGACTAAAGAGACCCAGTACTTC
TRBV6-5	16	TRBJ1-4	.	.	CASSYSKTRGNEKLFF	TGTGCCAGCAGTTACTCGAAGACCCGCGGAAATGAAAAACTGTTTTTT
TRBV12-3/TRBV12-4	11	TRBJ2-2	.	.	CASTQTGELFF	TGTGCCAGCACCCAAACCGGGGAGCTGTTTTTT
TRBV11-2	16	TRBJ1-4	.	.	CASSLGGGWVDEKLFF	TGTGCCAGCAGCTTAGGGGGTGGGTGGGTTGATGAAAAACTGTTTTTT
TRBV10-3	17	TRBJ1-1	.	TRBD1	CAINPGQGSTLNTEAFF	TGTGCCATCAACCCTGGACAGGGATCGACCCTGAACACTGAAGCTTTCTTT
TRBV28	16	TRBJ2-1	.	TRBD1	CASSWTPLDRGNEQFF	TGTGCCAGCAGTTGGACCCCCCTGGACAGGGGCAATGAGCAGTTCTTC
TRBV7-9	15	TRBJ2-7	.	TRBD1	CASSFQTGGSDEQYF	TGTGCCAGCAGCTTTCAGACAGGGGGCTCCGACGAGCAGTACTTC
TRBV28	15	TRBJ1-6	.	.	CASSLVSTQNSPLHF	TGTGCCAGCAGTTTAGTCTCGACCCAAAATTCACCCCTCCACTTT
TRBV2	12	TRBJ2-2	.	.	CASRENTGELFF	TGTGCCAGCAGAGAGAACACCGGGGAGCTGTTTTTT
TRBV7-7	15	TRBJ2-1	once	TRBD2	CASSAGLAGNNEQFF	TGTGCTAGCAGCGCTGGACTAGCGGGAAACAATGAGCAGTTCTTC
TRBV27	15	TRBJ2-3	.	.	CASTSVWGITDTQYF	TGTGCCAGCACGTCAGTGTGGGGGATCACAGATACGCAGTATTTT
TRBV14	17	TRBJ2-4	.	.	CASSQGERNLAKNIQYF	TGTGCCAGCAGCCAGGGTGAGCGAAACCTAGCCAAAAACATTCAGTACTTC
TRBV15	16	TRBJ2-3	once	.	CATSRASQGSTDTQYF	TGTGCCACCAGCAGAGCTTCTCAGGGGAGCACAGATACGCAGTATTTT
TRBV9	16	TRBJ1-1	few	.	CASSGDIWGMNTEAFF	TGTGCCAGCAGCGGAGACATTTGGGGCATGAACACTGAAGCTTTCTTT
TRBV19	17	TRBJ2-1	once	TRBD2	CASSISGTSGGRYEQFF	TGTGCCAGTAGTATCTCCGGGACTAGCGGGGGAAGATATGAGCAGTTCTTC
TRBV28	12	TRBJ2-7	few	.	CASSSIGYEQYF	TGTGCCAGCAGTTCAATCGGATACGAGCAGTACTTC
TRBV7-2	18	TRBJ2-1	few	.	CASSGRGGTVQGYNEQFF	TGTGCCAGCAGCGGTAGGGGCGGGACAGTACAAGGATACAATGAGCAGTTCTTC
TRBV27	15	TRBJ2-7	.	.	CASSSTGSGVYEQYF	TGTGCCAGCAGTTCCACCGGGTCAGGGGTCTACGAGCAGTACTTC
TRBV6-5	14	TRBJ2-7	.	.	CASSYGVLTYEQYF	TGTGCCAGCAGTTACGGGGTCCTAACCTACGAGCAGTACTTC
TRBV30	14	TRBJ1-5	.	.	CAWSSGGGNQPQHF	TGTGCCTGGAGTTCGGGGGGTGGCAATCAGCCCCAGCATTTT
TRBV12-5	15	TRBJ1-5	.	.	CASGLGEGFGQPQHF	TGTGCTAGTGGATTGGGAGAAGGGTTTGGGCAGCCCCAGCATTTT
TRBV19	14	TRBJ1-1	.	.	CASSISEANTEAFF	TGTGCCAGTAGTATAAGCGAGGCGAACACTGAAGCTTTCTTT
TRBV2	18	TRBJ2-3	.	TRBD2	CASSDLGLAEFSTDTQYF	TGTGCCAGCAGTGATTTAGGACTAGCGGAATTTAGCACAGATACGCAGTATTTT
TRBV7-8	15	TRBJ2-4	.	TRBD2	CASSLLAGPVYIQYF	TGTGCCAGCAGCCTCCTAGCGGGCCCTGTATACATTCAGTACTTC
TRBV5-6	15	TRBJ1-4	.	.	CASSKTPASFEKLFF	TGTGCCAGCAGCAAGACCCCGGCAAGTTTTGAAAAACTGTTTTTT
TRBV27	15	TRBJ2-7	.	TRBD2	CASRALAGLSYEQYF	TGTGCCAGCAGAGCCCTAGCGGGGCTCTCCTACGAGCAGTACTTC
TRBV13	13	TRBJ1-3	.	.	CASSLEGSDTIYF	TGTGCCAGCAGCTTAGAGGGTTCGGACACCATATATTTT
TRBV6-4	13	TRBJ1-1	.	.	CASSALANTEAFF	TGTGCCAGCAGTGCTTTAGCGAACACTGAAGCTTTCTTT
TRBV2	12	TRBJ1-2	.	.	CASGSGVSGYTF	TGTGCCAGCGGGAGTGGGGTGTCTGGCTACACCTTC
TRBV28	14	TRBJ1-2	.	.	CASVPPSEDYGYTF	TGTGCCAGCGTCCCCCCCTCAGAGGACTATGGCTACACCTTC
TRBV7-9	17	TRBJ2-2	.	TRBD2	CASSVGGRAGDTGELFF	TGTGCCAGCAGCGTAGGCGGACGTGCGGGAGACACCGGGGAGCTGTTTTTT
TRBV6-1	15	TRBJ2-7	.	.	CASSEKVGPPYEQYF	TGTGCCAGCAGTGAAAAGGTAGGCCCGCCCTACGAGCAGTACTTC